The rows below give T cell receptor beta chains drawn from one sample of a study of cytomegalovirus exposure and HLA in healthy donors. The data were produced by immunoSEQ multiplex PCR, yet TCRdb's version contains in-frame clones alone and is incomplete. The sample lists about 160,000 clones; approximately 85% were seen once. Sequencing input: PBMCs. The receptors were gathered from a man between 18 and 29 years old in good health and CMV-seropositive. Each CDR3 is given with its conserved first and last residue. The D gene is left open where the match is weak.

>TRBJ2-1|TRBV4-1|TRBD2
CASSQEGLAGAYNEQFF
>TRBJ2-3|TRBV10-3|-
CAISPGLTDTQYF
>TRBJ2-1|TRBV10-3|-
CAIRSAQYNEQFF
>TRBJ1-5|TRBV12-5|-
CASGPPEAAPSYSNQPQHF
>TRBJ1-3|TRBV19|-
CASSPGRERNTIYF
>TRBJ1-2|TRBV7-9|-
CASSPAGNYGYTF
>TRBJ1-3|TRBV5-1|-
CASSPRVSPSPISGNTIYF
>TRBJ1-1|TRBV5-4|-
CASSLGQGWTEAFF
>TRBJ2-7|TRBV2|TRBD1
CASRKGQGGYEQYF
>TRBJ2-2|TRBV5-1|-
CASSFPGGELFF
>TRBJ1-6|TRBV9|-
CASSVQGFSSPLHF
>TRBJ2-5|TRBV19|TRBD2
CASSIASGTAQETQYF
>TRBJ2-5|TRBV5-1|-
CASSLEGTVRETQYF
>TRBJ2-1|TRBV4-1|TRBD2
CASSQGNSGGANEQFF
>TRBJ1-1|TRBV6-5|-
CASSSLVNTEAFF
>TRBJ2-3|TRBV2|TRBD2
CASSTGTSIIDTQYF
>TRBJ2-7|TRBV7-2|-
CASSLAGGQWYEQYF
>TRBJ2-5|TRBV19|TRBD1
CASSTLTGGRETQYF
>TRBJ2-6|TRBV9|TRBD1
CASSGRQGDRGANVLTF
>TRBJ1-4|TRBV14|TRBD1
CASSATGTENEKLFF
>TRBJ2-1|TRBV7-8|TRBD1
CASSSDRGGEQFF
>TRBJ1-5|TRBV30|TRBD1
CAWGGTGRAQPQHF
>TRBJ1-6|TRBV30|-
CAWSEQGNSPLHF
>TRBJ2-2|TRBV12-5|-
CASGLVLAAVGELFF
>TRBJ2-7|TRBV11-2|TRBD2
CASSLGLASPYEQYF
>TRBJ2-7|TRBV7-2|TRBD2
CASSLAQGYGGGAYEQYF